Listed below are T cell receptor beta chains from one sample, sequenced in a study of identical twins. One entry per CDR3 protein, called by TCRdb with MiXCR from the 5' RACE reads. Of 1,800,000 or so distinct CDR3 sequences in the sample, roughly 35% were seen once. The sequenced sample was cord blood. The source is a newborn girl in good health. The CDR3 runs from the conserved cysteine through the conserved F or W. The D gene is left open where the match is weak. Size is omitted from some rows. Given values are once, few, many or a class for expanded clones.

cdr3_aa: CSARARGNENIQYF; cdr3_nt: TGCAGTGCTAGGGCCAGGGGAAATGAAAACATTCAGTACTTC; v_call: TRBV20-1; j_call: TRBJ2-4; cdr3_length: 14; d_call: -; clone_size: many
cdr3_aa: CASSLPGGPNTEAFF; cdr3_nt: TGCGCCAGCAGCCTACCAGGGGGGCCGAACACTGAAGCTTTCTTT; v_call: TRBV7-9; j_call: TRBJ1-1; cdr3_length: 15; d_call: TRBD1; clone_size: few
cdr3_aa: CASSLATRYNEQYF; cdr3_nt: TGCGCCAGCAGCTTGGCTACCCGCTACAATGAGCAGTACTTC; v_call: TRBV5-1; j_call: TRBJ2-7; cdr3_length: 14; d_call: -; clone_size: -
cdr3_aa: CASSLETGGFYQETQYF; cdr3_nt: TGCGCCAGCAGCTTGGAGACAGGGGGCTTCTACCAAGAGACCCAGTACTTC; v_call: TRBV5-1; j_call: TRBJ2-5; cdr3_length: 17; d_call: TRBD1; clone_size: -
cdr3_aa: CASHEPGSGEKLFF; cdr3_nt: TGTGCCAGCCACGAACCGGGTTCAGGTGAAAAACTGTTTTTT; v_call: TRBV2; j_call: TRBJ1-4; cdr3_length: 14; d_call: -; clone_size: -
cdr3_aa: CASSFNVPGGGNYEQYF; cdr3_nt: TGTGCCAGCAGCTTTAACGTACCGGGGGGGGGAAACTACGAGCAGTACTTC; v_call: TRBV13; j_call: TRBJ2-7; cdr3_length: 17; d_call: TRBD2; clone_size: -
cdr3_aa: CASSLAANGGYTF; cdr3_nt: TGTGCCAGCAGCTTAGCGGCGAACGGAGGCTACACCTTC; v_call: TRBV7-9; j_call: TRBJ1-2; cdr3_length: 13; d_call: -; clone_size: few
cdr3_aa: CASSDLREGKYF; cdr3_nt: TGTGCCAGCAGTGATCTGCGGGAGGGGAAGTATTTT; v_call: TRBV2; j_call: TRBJ2-3; cdr3_length: 12; d_call: TRBD2; clone_size: -
cdr3_aa: CASSPNGHNYGYTF; cdr3_nt: TGTGCCAGCAGTCCAAACGGACACAACTATGGCTACACCTTC; v_call: TRBV12-3/TRBV12-4; j_call: TRBJ1-2; cdr3_length: 14; d_call: -; clone_size: many
cdr3_aa: CASTRLGGSGELFF; cdr3_nt: TGTGCCAGCACCCGACTAGGGGGATCCGGGGAGCTGTTTTTT; v_call: TRBV3-1; j_call: TRBJ2-2; cdr3_length: 14; d_call: -; clone_size: -
cdr3_aa: CSARDDQPLSNYGYTF; cdr3_nt: TGCAGTGCTAGAGACGACCAGCCCCTTTCTAACTATGGCTACACCTTC; v_call: TRBV20-1; j_call: TRBJ1-2; cdr3_length: 16; d_call: -; clone_size: -
cdr3_aa: CASCTLIVGGGFCTGELFF; cdr3_nt: TGTGCCAGCTGTACCCTAATAGTTGGGGGGGGGTTCTGCACCGGGGAGCTGTTTTTT; v_call: TRBV7-2; j_call: TRBJ2-2; cdr3_length: 19; d_call: TRBD2; clone_size: -
cdr3_aa: CASSQDMGSGANVLTF; cdr3_nt: TGTGCCAGCAGCCAAGATATGGGTTCAGGGGCCAACGTCCTGACTTTC; v_call: TRBV4-2; j_call: TRBJ2-6; cdr3_length: 16; d_call: -; clone_size: -
cdr3_aa: CASNLSGSSYEQYF; cdr3_nt: TGTGCCAGCAATCTTAGCGGGAGCTCCTACGAGCAGTACTTC; v_call: TRBV28; j_call: TRBJ2-7; cdr3_length: 14; d_call: TRBD2; clone_size: few